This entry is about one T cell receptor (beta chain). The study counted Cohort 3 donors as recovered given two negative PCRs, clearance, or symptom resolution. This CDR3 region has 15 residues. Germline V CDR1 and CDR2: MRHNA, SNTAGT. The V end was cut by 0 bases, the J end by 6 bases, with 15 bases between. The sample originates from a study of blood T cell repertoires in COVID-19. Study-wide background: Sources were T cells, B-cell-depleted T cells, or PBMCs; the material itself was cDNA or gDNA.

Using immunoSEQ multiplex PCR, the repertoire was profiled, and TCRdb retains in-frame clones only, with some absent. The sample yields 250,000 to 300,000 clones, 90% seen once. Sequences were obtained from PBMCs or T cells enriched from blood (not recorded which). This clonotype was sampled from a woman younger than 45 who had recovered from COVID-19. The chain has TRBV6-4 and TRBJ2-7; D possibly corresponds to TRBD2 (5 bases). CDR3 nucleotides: TGTGCCAGCAGTGACTCGCAGACTATACCTGGCGAGCAGTACTTC. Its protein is CASSDSQTIPGEQYF.